What follows describes a single TCR beta chain. This sample was included in a study of radiation and T cells in renal cell carcinoma. The CDR3 length is 15 residues. Per the germline V gene, CDR1 is ENHRY and CDR2 is SYGVKD. The time point was: baseline pretreatment blood. Treatment of the sample: 15 Gy SBRT to primary tumor, nephrectomy 4 weeks later. The table came from immunoSEQ multiplex PCR; TCRdb's copy has only in-frame clones and leaves some out. The table includes about 140,000 clones, around 78% detected once. This chain uses TRBV10-3 with TRBJ2-5; TRBD1 aligns across 7 bases. The better agreement between TRBJ2-7 and the DNA end casts doubt on the J call. The material sequenced was blood, taken from a patient whose treatment included radiotherapy and nephrectomy. The source of this sequence is a woman in her forties or fifties with renal cell carcinoma. The CDR3 nucleotides read TGTGCCATCAGCGATCGACAGGGAAGGAACCACGAGCAGTACTTC. This encodes CAISDRQGRNHEQYF.